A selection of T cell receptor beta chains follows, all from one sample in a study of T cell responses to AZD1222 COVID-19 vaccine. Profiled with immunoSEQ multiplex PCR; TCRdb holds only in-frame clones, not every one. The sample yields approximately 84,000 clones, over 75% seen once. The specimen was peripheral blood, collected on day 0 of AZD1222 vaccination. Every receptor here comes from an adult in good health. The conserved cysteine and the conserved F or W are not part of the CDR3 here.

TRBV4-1 ASSPGTRRWTSGFYNEQF
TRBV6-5 ASMGTWDQPQH
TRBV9 ASSVDLMGGEQF
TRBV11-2 ASGENRVGTGELF
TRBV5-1 ASSLGRSGGNTIY
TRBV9 ASSPLGETQY
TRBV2 ASSDLSYEQY
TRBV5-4 ASSWQGVTEAF
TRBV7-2 ASSLGGWRDYGYT
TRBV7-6 ASSSAASPTNEKLF
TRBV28 ASSLEVAGDEKLF
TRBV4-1 ASSQETSGRATDTQY
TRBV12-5 ASATGLFGTEAF
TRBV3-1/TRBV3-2 ASRPGTSTYNEQF